The 6 T cell receptor beta chains below come from one sample, sequenced in a study of Ad26.COV2.S vaccination and SARS-CoV-2 variants (dated by TCRdb to the early 2020s). The library relied on the immunoSEQ multiplex PCR assay. Drawn from immuneACCESS, this table holds only the in-frame rearrangements with V and J called that TCRdb kept. Clones are partly lost; checked studies trace under half to an unresolved V gene and leave the rest unexplained. The sample contains about 680,000 clones, about 89% of them found a single time. Approximately 1.5% of the sample is held by the ten biggest clonotypes. The treatment or condition label corresponds to: over 15 received Ad26.COV2.S at low or high dose, single or two shots; about 5 received placebo; per-sample allocation not given. For vaccine and placebo recipients, the sequenced repertoires came from samples collected on day 63 after the first injection.

The material was peripheral blood, obtained in a trial of Ad26.COV2.S vaccine versus placebo. The receptors stem from a person aged 18-60 years who received the Ad26.COV2.S COVID-19 vaccine or a placebo.

There are a few counts of this clone. V usage is TRBV10-3 and J usage is TRBJ2-7; maybe TRBD1 (5 bases). Germline lookup yields CDR1 ENHRY and CDR2 SYGVKD. This CDR3 spans 16 amino acids. V was shortened by 6 bases and J by 4 bases, with 22 bases between the two germline ends. Written as DNA, the CDR3 is TGTGCCATCAGGTCTGGGGCGGACCCTCTACTTTACGAGCAGTACTTC. This encodes CAIRSGADPLLYEQYF.

The chain combines TRBV7-9 with TRBJ2-3; TRBD2 might be the D (5 bases). The CDR3 is 12 residues long. V lost 8 bases and J lost 2, with 8 bases in between. Germline CDR1 SEHNR, CDR2 FQNEAQ (reference sequence). The CDR3 nucleotides are TGTGCCAGCGGACTCCCCACAGATACGCAGTATTTT. Translating gives CASGLPTDTQYF.

The chain carries TRBV29-1 and TRBJ1-1; 7 bases are shared with TRBD1. Germline assignment: CDR1 SQVTM and CDR2 ANQGSEA. V was pared by 6 bases and J by 2 bases, with 6 bases of the junction left unmatched. The CDR3 is 13 amino acids. Here the CDR3 reads CSVEQGSNTEAFF. The CDR3 nucleotides read TGCAGCGTCGAACAGGGGAGTAACACTGAAGCTTTCTTT.

The chain couples TRBV7-2 to TRBJ1-2; 7 nucleotides agree with TRBD1. This CDR3 has 14 residues. The germline gives CDR1 SGHTA, CDR2 FQGNSA. Trimming took 1 base from V and 7 from J; bases not matched to a gene: 6. The CDR3 DNA follows: TGTGCCAGCAGCTTAGATCGGACAGGTGGTGGCTACACCTTC. Encoded protein: CASSLDRTGGGYTF.

The chain has TRBV7-9 and TRBJ1-2; TRBD1 is a possible D gene (5 bases). Trimming pared 2 bases from V and 7 bases from J, leaving 14 bases between. The CDR3 totals 14 residues. Per germline, CDR1 SEHNR and CDR2 FQNEAQ (reference sequence). CDR3 in amino acids: CASSLREGSLGYTF. The CDR3 DNA is TGTGCCAGCAGCTTAAGGGAGGGGTCTCTTGGCTACACCTTC. Full variable domain (remainder filled in from reference TRBV7-9 and TRBJ1-2): DTGVSQNPRHKITKRGQNVTFRCDPISEHNRLYWYRQTLGQGPEFLTYFQNEAQLEKSRLLSDRFSAERPKGSFSTLEIQRTEQGDSAMYLCASSLREGSLGYTFGSGTRLTVV.

The rearrangement uses TRBV3-1 (or the pseudogene TRBV3-2) and TRBJ2-1; 8 bases fit TRBD2. The germline V gene encodes CDR1 LGHDT and CDR2 YNNKEL (reference sequence). This CDR3 is 16 amino acids long. The V segment lost 4 bases and the J segment 0 bases; nucleotides outside the gene matches: 5. The CDR3 here is CASSPAGTSSYNEQFF. The CDR3 DNA follows: TGTGCCAGCAGCCCTGCCGGGACTAGCTCCTACAATGAGCAGTTCTTC.